This T cell receptor beta chain was observed in a study of cytomegalovirus exposure and HLA in healthy donors. Regarding this clone: Its target is unknown.

Study conclusions and caveats: Researchers catalogued roughly 170 TCR beta chains as cytomegalovirus-associated. For most subjects, TCR beta sequences were reported to predict HLA-A and HLA-B alleles with accuracy. Certain sequence variants were highly shared and formed a cluster, and this cluster was likely a sequencing artifact. Later analysis reportedly placed an Asian-associated ancestry cluster below the approximately 650-donor mean in N-insertions.

Trimming took off 2 bases at V and 5 bases at J, with 13 bases between the two ends. Germline V lookup: CDR1 MNHEY, CDR2 SVGAGI. This CDR3 is built from 14 residues. This PCR relied on a set of 60 Vbeta primers and 13 Jbeta primers. Method: immunoSEQ multiplex PCR; TCRdb's copy keeps in-frame clones and lacks some. Of 110,000 to 150,000 clones in the sample, roughly four fifths were seen once. The TCR was taken from a woman in her 50s in good health and CMV-seronegative. This chain uses TRBV6-5 with TRBJ2-7; no reliable D call. What was sequenced was PBMCs. This CDR3 reads CASSYGMARDEQYF. DNA for the CDR3: TGTGCCAGCAGTTACGGCATGGCTCGGGACGAGCAGTACTTC.